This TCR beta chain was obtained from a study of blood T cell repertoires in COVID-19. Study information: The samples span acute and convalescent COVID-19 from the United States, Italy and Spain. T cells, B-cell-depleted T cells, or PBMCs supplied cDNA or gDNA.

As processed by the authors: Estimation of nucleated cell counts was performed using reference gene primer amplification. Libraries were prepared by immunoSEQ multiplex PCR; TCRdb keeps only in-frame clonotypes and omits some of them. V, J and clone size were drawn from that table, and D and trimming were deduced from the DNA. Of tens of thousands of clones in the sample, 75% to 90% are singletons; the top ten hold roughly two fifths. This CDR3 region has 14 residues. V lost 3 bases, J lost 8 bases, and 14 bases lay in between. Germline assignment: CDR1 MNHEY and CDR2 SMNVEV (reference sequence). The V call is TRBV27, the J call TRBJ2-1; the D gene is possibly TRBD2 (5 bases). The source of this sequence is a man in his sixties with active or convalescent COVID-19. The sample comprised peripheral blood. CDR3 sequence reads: CASSFEGVPDEQFF. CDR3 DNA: TGTGCCAGCAGTTTTGAGGGAGTTCCCGATGAGCAGTTCTTC.